The source of this TCR beta chain is a study of CD8+ T cells in alopecia areata. Study-wide background: Treated patients were given 5 to 10 mg oral tofacitinib twice daily. Study-level points and caveats: Uncertain still, given a single nonresponder, is whether baseline CD8+ expansion links to response.

RNA extraction and reverse transcription yielded cDNA as sequencing template. Using immunoSEQ multiplex PCR, the repertoire was profiled, and TCRdb retains in-frame clones only, with some absent. The sample carries 170,000 or so clones, approximately 53% recorded once. Documented treatment: oral pan-JAK inhibitor, 5-10 mg twice daily. Remarks on this clone: Its cognate antigen is unknown.

Germline V gives CDR1 MNHEY, CDR2 SVGAGI. Trimming removed 6 bases at V and 8 bases at J, with 14 bases between. This CDR3 comprises 13 residues. This chain connects TRBV6-5 to TRBJ2-1, with D unclear. This receptor was obtained from a human donor with alopecia areata. The sequences come from CD8+ T cells sorted from blood, collected at week 24, from a patient treated with tofacitinib. This CDR3 is CASSPGPVDEQFF. CDR3 nucleotide sequence: TGTGCCAGCAGCCCCGGACCTGTAGATGAGCAGTTCTTC.